These 2 T cell receptor beta chains were all obtained from the same sample, sequenced in a study of blood T cell repertoires in COVID-19. Clones were sequenced by immunoSEQ multiplex PCR, and TCRdb holds only the in-frame ones, with some missing. The sample yields tens of thousands of clones, around 87% seen once. Sequenced input: peripheral blood. These receptors all stem from a human donor in a cohort sampled during active COVID-19.

The V call is TRBV24-1, the J call TRBJ1-1; D remains ambiguous. Per germline, CDR1 KGHDR and CDR2 SFDVKD. CDR3 length: 14 residues. V lost 3 bases and J lost 0, with 7 bases in between. The CDR3 protein is CATSDPQMNTEAFF. CDR3 bases: TGTGCCACCAGTGATCCTCAGATGAACACTGAAGCTTTCTTT.

This clone was seen a handful of times. The chain has TRBV7-8 and TRBJ1-1, with D perhaps matching TRBD1 (6 bases). This CDR3 is 16 amino acids long. CDR1 is SGHVS, CDR2 FQNEAQ, per germline. Trimming cost V 2 bases and J 0 bases, with 13 bases left between them. The CDR3 loop reads CASSLPLRGLNTEAFF. CDR3 bases: TGTGCCAGCAGCTTACCTCTCAGGGGCCTGAACACTGAAGCTTTCTTT.